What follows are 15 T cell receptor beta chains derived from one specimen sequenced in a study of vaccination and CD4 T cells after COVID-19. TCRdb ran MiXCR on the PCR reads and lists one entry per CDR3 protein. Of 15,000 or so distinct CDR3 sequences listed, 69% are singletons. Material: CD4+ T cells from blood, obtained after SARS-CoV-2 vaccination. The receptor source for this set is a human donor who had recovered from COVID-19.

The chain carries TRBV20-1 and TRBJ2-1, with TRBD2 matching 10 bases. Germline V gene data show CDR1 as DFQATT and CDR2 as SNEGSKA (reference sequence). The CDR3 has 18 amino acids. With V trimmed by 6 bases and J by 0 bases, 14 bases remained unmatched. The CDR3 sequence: CSAGPGLASLSSYNEQFF. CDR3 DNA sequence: TGCAGTGCGGGACCGGGACTAGCGTCCCTTAGCTCCTACAATGAGCAGTTCTTC.

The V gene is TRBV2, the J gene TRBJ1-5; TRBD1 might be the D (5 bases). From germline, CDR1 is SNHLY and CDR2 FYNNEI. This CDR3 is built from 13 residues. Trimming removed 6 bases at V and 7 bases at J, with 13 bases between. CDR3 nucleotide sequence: TGTGCCAGCAGCGGCAGGGAAGGACAGCCCCAGCATTTT. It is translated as CASSGREGQPQHF.

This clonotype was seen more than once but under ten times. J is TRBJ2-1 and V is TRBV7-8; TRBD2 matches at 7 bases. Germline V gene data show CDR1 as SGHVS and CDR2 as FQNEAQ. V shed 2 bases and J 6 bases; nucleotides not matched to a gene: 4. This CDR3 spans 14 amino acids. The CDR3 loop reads CASSLSGKVNEQFF. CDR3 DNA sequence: TGTGCCAGCAGCTTAAGCGGGAAAGTCAATGAGCAGTTCTTC.

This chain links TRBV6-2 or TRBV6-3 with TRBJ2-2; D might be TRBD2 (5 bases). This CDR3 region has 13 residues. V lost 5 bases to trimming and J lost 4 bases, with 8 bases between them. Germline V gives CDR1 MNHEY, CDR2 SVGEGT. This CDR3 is CASSRGATGELFF. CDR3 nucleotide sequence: TGTGCCAGCAGTCGGGGTGCCACCGGGGAGCTGTTTTTT.

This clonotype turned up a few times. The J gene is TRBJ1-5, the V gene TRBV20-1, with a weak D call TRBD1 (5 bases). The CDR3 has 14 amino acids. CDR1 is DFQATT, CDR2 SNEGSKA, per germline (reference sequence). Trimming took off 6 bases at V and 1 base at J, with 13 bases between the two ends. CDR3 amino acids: CSAKRGNSNQPQHF. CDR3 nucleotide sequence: TGCAGTGCGAAGAGGGGTAACAGCAATCAGCCCCAGCATTTT.

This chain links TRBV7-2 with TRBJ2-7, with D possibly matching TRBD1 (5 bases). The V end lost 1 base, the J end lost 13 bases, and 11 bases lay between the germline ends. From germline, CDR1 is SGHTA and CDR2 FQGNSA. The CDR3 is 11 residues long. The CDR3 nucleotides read TGTGCCAGCAGCTTAGAATACGACAGATACTTC. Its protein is CASSLEYDRYF. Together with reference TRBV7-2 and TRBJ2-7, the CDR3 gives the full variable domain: GAGVSQSPSNKVTEKGKDVELRCDPISGHTALYWYRQSLGQGLEFLIYFQGNSAPDKSGLPSDRFSAERTGGSVSTLTIQRTQQEDSAVYLCASSLEYDRYFGPGTRLTVT.

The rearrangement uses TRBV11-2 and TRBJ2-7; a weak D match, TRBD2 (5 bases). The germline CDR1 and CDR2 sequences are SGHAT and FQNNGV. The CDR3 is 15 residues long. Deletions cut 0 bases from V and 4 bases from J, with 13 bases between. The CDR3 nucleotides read TGTGCCAGCAGCTTAGATTCGGGGTGGACTTACGAGCAGTACTTC. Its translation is CASSLDSGWTYEQYF.

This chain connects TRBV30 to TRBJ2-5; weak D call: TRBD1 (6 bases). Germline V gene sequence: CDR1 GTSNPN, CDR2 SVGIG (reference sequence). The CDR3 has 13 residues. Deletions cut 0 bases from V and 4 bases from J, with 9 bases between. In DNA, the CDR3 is TGTGCCTGGAGTGTAGGGGGTAGAGAGACCCAGTACTTC. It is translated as CAWSVGGRETQYF.

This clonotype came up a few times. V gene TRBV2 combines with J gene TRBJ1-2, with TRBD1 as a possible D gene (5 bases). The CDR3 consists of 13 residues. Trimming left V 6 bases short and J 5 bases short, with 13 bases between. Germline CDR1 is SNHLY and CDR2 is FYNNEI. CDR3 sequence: CASRTEILYGYTF. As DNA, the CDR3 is TGTGCCAGCAGGACAGAGATCCTATATGGCTACACCTTC. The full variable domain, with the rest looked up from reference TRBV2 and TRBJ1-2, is EPEVTQTPSHQVTQMGQEVILRCVPISNHLYFYWYRQILGQKVEFLVSFYNNEISEKSEIFDDQFSVERPDGSNFTLKIRSTKLEDSAMYFCASRTEILYGYTFGSGTRLTVV.

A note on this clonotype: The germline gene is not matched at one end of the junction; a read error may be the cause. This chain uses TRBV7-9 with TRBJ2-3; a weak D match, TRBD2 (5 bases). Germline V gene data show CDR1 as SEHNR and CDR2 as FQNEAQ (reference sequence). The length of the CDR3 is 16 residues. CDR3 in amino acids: CASSLATSFSTDTQYF. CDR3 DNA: TGTGCCAGCAGCCTAGCCACCAGTTTTAGCACAGATACGCAGTATTTT.

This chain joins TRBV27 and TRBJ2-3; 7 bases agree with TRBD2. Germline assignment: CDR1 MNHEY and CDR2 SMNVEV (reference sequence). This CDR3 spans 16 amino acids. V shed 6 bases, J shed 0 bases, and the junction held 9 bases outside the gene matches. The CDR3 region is CASSDLGGASTDTQYF. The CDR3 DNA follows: TGTGCCAGCAGCGATTTGGGAGGGGCTAGCACAGATACGCAGTATTTT.

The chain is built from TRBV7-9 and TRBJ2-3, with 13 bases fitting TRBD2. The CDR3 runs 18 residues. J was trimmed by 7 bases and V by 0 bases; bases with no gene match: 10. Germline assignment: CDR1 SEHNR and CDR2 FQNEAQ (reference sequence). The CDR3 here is CASSLAFQRTSGRNTQYF. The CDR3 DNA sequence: TGTGCCAGCAGCTTAGCTTTTCAACGGACTAGCGGGAGAAATACGCAGTATTTT.

CDR3 in amino acids: CASSPLRADRGRRGTEAFF. CDR3 bases: TGTGCCAGCAGCCCTCTCCGGGCCGACAGGGGGCGCCGCGGCACTGAAGCTTTCTTT. The chain has TRBV11-2 and TRBJ1-1, with 10 bases identical to TRBD1. CDR3 length: 19 amino acids. CDR1 is SGHAT and CDR2 is FQNNGV in the germline V gene. The trim removed 5 bases at V and 4 bases at J, leaving 19 bases unmatched.

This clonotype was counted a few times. For the CDR3, the DNA is TGTGCCAGCAGCTTAGTTCCGGGACCGTCTGAAGCTTTCTTT. This sequence encodes CASSLVPGPSEAFF. V is TRBV7-6 and J is TRBJ1-1; tentatively, D is TRBD1 (5 bases). Germline V CDR1 and CDR2: SGHVS, FNYEAQ. V was cut by 1 base and J by 6 bases, with 12 bases left in between. This CDR3 comprises 14 residues.

The CDR3 region has the DNA TGTGCCAGCAGCCCAGCGGTCTCTAACTATGGCTACACCTTC. Its protein is CASSPAVSNYGYTF. The chain uses TRBV6-1 and TRBJ1-2, with no clear D. The CDR3 has 14 amino acids. With 6 bases removed from V and 0 bases from J, the gap between germline ends came to 11 bases. Germline V gives CDR1 MNHNS, CDR2 SASEGT.